This TCR beta chain is from a study of T cells in Graves' hyperthyroidism and ophthalmopathy. There were TCR beta CDR3 regions amplified from RNA transcripts. The HTBI primer set served for first-round RT-PCR of the TCR CDR3. TCRdb fed the multiplex PCR reads into MiXCR, producing one record per CDR3 protein. Of more than 550,000 distinct CDR3 sequences in the sample, 15% to 20% are singletons; the top ten hold roughly 15%. Germline values: CDR1 SGHNT, CDR2 YYREEE (reference sequence). This CDR3 spans 18 amino acids. Deletions cut 1 base from V and 0 bases from J, with 18 bases between. This clonotype was counted only a few times. If no ophthalmopathy progression occurred within 18 months, Graves' hyperthyroidism was stable.

The receptor comes from a man aged 45-65 years with Graves' hyperthyroidism. The rearrangement uses TRBV5-4 and TRBJ2-3, with a tentative D call TRBD1 (5 bases). Sequenced input: blood. CDR3 nucleotides: TGTGCCAGCAGCTTGAGCCCTCCAGGGTTAGCTAGCACAGATACGCAGTATTTT. Protein sequence: CASSLSPPGLASTDTQYF.